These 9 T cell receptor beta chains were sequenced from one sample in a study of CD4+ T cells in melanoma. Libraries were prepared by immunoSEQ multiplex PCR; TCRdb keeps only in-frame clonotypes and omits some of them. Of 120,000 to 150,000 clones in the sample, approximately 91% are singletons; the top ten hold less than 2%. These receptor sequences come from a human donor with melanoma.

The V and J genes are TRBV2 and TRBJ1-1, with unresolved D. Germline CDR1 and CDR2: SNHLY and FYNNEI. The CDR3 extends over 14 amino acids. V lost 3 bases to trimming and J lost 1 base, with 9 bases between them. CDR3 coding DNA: TGTGCCAGCAGTGAGGGCGGTCGGAACACTGAAGCTTTCTTT. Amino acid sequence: CASSEGGRNTEAFF. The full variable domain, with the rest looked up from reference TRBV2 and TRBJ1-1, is EPEVTQTPSHQVTQMGQEVILRCVPISNHLYFYWYRQILGQKVEFLVSFYNNEISEKSEIFDDQFSVERPDGSNFTLKIRSTKLEDSAMYFCASSEGGRNTEAFFGQGTRLTVV.

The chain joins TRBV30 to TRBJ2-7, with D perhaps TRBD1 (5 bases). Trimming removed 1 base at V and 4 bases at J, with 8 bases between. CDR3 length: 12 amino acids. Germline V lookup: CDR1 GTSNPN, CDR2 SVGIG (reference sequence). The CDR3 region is CAWSARVYEQYF. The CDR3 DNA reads TGTGCCTGGAGTGCCAGGGTTTACGAGCAGTACTTC.

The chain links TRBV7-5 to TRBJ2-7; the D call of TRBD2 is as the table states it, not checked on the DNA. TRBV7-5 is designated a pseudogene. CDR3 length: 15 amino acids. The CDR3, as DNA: TGTGCCAGAAGCCCGTCTCTATTGAATTTCTACGAGCAGTACTTC. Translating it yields CARSPSLLNFYEQYF.

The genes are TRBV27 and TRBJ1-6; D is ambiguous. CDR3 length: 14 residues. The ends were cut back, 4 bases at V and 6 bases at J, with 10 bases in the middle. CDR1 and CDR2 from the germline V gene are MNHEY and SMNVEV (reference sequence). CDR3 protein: CASSYGRSNSPLHF. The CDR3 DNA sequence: TGTGCCAGCAGTTATGGGAGATCTAATTCACCCCTCCACTTT.

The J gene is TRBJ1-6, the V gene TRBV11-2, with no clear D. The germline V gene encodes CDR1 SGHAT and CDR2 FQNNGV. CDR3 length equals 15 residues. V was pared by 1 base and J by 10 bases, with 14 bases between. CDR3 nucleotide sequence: TGTGCCAGCAGCTTAGCGGTCCAGGATTTGTCACCCCTCCACTTT. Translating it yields CASSLAVQDLSPLHF.

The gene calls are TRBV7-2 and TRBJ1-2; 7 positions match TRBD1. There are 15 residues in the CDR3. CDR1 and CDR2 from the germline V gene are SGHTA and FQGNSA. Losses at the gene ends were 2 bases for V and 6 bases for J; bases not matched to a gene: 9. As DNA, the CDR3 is TGTGCCAGCAGCTTAAGAGGTCGAGGGGGCCATGGCTACACCTTC. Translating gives CASSLRGRGGHGYTF.

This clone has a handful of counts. The CDR3 protein is CASSLTGSEGYTF. CDR3 coding DNA: TGTGCCAGCAGCTTGACAGGGTCGGAGGGCTACACCTTC. The chain carries TRBV7-6 and TRBJ1-2, with 7 bases identical to TRBD1. CDR1 SGHVS and CDR2 FNYEAQ come from the germline V gene. CDR3 length: 13 residues. Trimming removed 3 bases from V and 8 bases from J; junction bases left unmatched: 6.

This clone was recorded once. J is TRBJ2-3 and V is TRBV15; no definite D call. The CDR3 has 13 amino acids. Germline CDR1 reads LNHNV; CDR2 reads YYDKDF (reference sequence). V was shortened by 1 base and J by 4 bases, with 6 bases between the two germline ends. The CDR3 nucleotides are TGTGCCACCAGCAGAGCCCCTCCAGATACGCAGTATTTT. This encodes CATSRAPPDTQYF.

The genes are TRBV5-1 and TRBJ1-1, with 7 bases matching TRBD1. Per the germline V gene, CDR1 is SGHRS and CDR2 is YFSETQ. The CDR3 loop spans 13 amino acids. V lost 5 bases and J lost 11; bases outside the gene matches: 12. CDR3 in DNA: TGCGCCAGCAGTCTCGACAGGGAGGTGAGGGCTTTCTTT. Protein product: CASSLDREVRAFF.